A single sample gave rise to the 21 T cell receptor beta chains below, sequenced in a study of vaccination effects on CD4 cells after COVID-19. ViraFEST assay sequencing came after antigen-specific CD4+ T cells were expanded with viral peptide pools. Following culture for about 11 days, CD4+ T cells were isolated. None of these healthy vaccinees had been infected with SARS-CoV-2 before vaccination. For these receptors, no antigen is known. TCRdb's copy holds only in-frame clones and misses some; the assay was immunoSEQ multiplex PCR. The sample contains just under 75,000 clones, around 79% of which appear only once. The sequencing used CD4+ T cells from PBMCs cultured with HCoV-NL63 spike peptides, collected before COVID-19 vaccination. These receptors all come from a human donor who received a COVID-19 vaccine.

This chain connects TRBV2 to TRBJ1-1; 8 positions agree with TRBD1. This CDR3 comprises 14 residues. Germline CDR1 and CDR2: SNHLY and FYNNEI. Trimming removed 6 bases from V and 2 bases from J; junction bases left unmatched: 5. The DNA of the CDR3 is TGTGCCAGCAGGGGGGCAGGGGGCAACACTGAAGCTTTCTTT. This encodes CASRGAGGNTEAFF. Full variable domain (rest looked up from reference TRBV2 and TRBJ1-1): EPEVTQTPSHQVTQMGQEVILRCVPISNHLYFYWYRQILGQKVEFLVSFYNNEISEKSEIFDDQFSVERPDGSNFTLKIRSTKLEDSAMYFCASRGAGGNTEAFFGQGTRLTVV.

This clone was found a few times. V and J are TRBV7-9 and TRBJ1-2; D not resolved. The CDR3 spans 17 residues. Trimming removed 2 bases at V and 6 bases at J, with 22 bases between. Germline V lookup: CDR1 SEHNR, CDR2 FQNEAQ (reference sequence). CDR3 loop: CASSLYRNKNTQDGYTF. The CDR3 nucleotides are TGTGCCAGCAGCTTATACAGAAATAAAAACACCCAGGATGGCTACACCTTC.

The genes are TRBV5-6 and TRBJ2-3; 9 bases fit TRBD1. CDR3 length: 15 residues. With 3 bases clipped from V and 1 base from J, the junction kept 3 bases outside the gene matches. CDR1 SGHDT and CDR2 YYEEEE come from the germline V gene. For the CDR3, the DNA is TGTGCCAGCAGCTGGGGGGACAGGGGCACAGATACGCAGTATTTT. Its translation is CASSWGDRGTDTQYF.

The rearrangement joins TRBV18 to TRBJ2-3; D remains ambiguous. The CDR3 runs to 13 residues. Looked up from germline, CDR1 is KGHSH and CDR2 is LQKENI. The V gene lost 5 bases and the J gene lost 5 bases, with 11 bases spanning the gap. The CDR3: CASSSLRRDTQYF. CDR3 nucleotides: TGTGCCAGCTCATCCCTCAGGAGAGATACGCAGTATTTT.

The rearrangement uses TRBV11-3 and TRBJ2-1; TRBD2 aligns across 8 bases. This CDR3 is 15 amino acids long. Germline V gene lookup returns CDR1 SGHNT and CDR2 YENEEA. J lost 5 bases, V lost 6 bases, and 9 bases had no gene match. The CDR3 protein is CASSSGGVPNNEQFF. CDR3 sequence (DNA): TGTGCCAGCAGTTCCGGGGGGGTCCCCAACAATGAGCAGTTCTTC.

V gene TRBV19 combines with J gene TRBJ2-5; the D is unclear. The CDR3 loop spans 12 amino acids. CDR1 is LNHDA, CDR2 SQIVND, per germline (reference sequence). V lost 4 bases and J 0 bases, leaving 3 bases between the germline ends. The chain's CDR3 is CASSRDQETQYF. The CDR3 coding sequence is TGTGCCAGTAGTAGGGACCAAGAGACCCAGTACTTC.

This clone was detected a few times. This CDR3 is CASSHRQGHGYTF. The CDR3 DNA reads TGTGCCAGCAGCCACCGACAGGGGCACGGCTACACCTTC. The chain combines TRBV12-3 or TRBV12-4 with TRBJ1-2, with 8 bases that match TRBD1. Germline trimming cut 6 bases from V and 8 bases from J; bases unmatched to any gene: 8. This CDR3 has 13 residues.

The chain couples TRBV5-1 to TRBJ2-5; 8 positions match TRBD2. The J segment lost 1 base and the V segment lost 2 bases, leaving 4 bases of the junction unmatched. Germline-derived CDR1 and CDR2 are SGHRS and YFSETQ. CDR3 length equals 15 residues. In DNA form, the CDR3 reads TGCGCCAGCAGCTTCAGCGGGGGCCTCCAAGAGACCCAGTACTTC. Its translation: CASSFSGGLQETQYF. Drawing the rest from reference TRBV5-1 and TRBJ2-5, the complete variable domain is KAGVTQTPRYLIKTRGQQVTLSCSPISGHRSVSWYQQTPGQGLQFLFEYFSETQRNKGNFPGRFSGRQFSNSRSEMNVSTLELGDSALYLCASSFSGGLQETQYFGPGTRLLVL.

This rearrangement joins TRBV6-5 to TRBJ1-2, with D possibly matching TRBD1 (6 bases). Germline V gene data show CDR1 as MNHEY and CDR2 as SVGAGI. The V end lost 5 bases, the J end lost 4 bases, and 14 bases lay between the germline ends. The CDR3 sequence is 14 residues long. The CDR3 sequence is CASSPDRPGYGYTF. Written as DNA, the CDR3 is TGTGCCAGCAGTCCGGACAGACCAGGCTATGGCTACACCTTC.

This clone was recorded only once. The rearrangement uses TRBV18 and TRBJ2-7; 9 positions agree with TRBD1. Germline CDR1 and CDR2: KGHSH and LQKENI. With 4 bases clipped from V and 6 bases from J, the junction kept 4 bases outside the gene matches. The CDR3 covers 13 residues. CDR3 residues: CASSRDRVGEQYV. CDR3 nucleotide sequence: TGTGCCAGCTCACGGGACAGGGTAGGCGAGCAGTACGTC.

There are a few counts of this clone. The genes are TRBV19 and TRBJ1-3; a weak D match, TRBD1 (6 bases). V was trimmed by 4 bases and J by 0 bases, leaving 16 bases between them. Germline V gives CDR1 LNHDA, CDR2 SQIVND (reference sequence). The CDR3 length is 17 residues. In nucleotides, the CDR3 is TGTGCCAGTAGTAGTGGACAGCCAGTCTACTCTGGAAACACCATATATTTT. Protein product: CASSSGQPVYSGNTIYF.

V and J are TRBV5-1 and TRBJ1-1; 9 bases map to TRBD1. Germline CDR1 is SGHRS and CDR2 is YFSETQ. V dropped 4 bases and J dropped 4; count of bases not matched to a gene: 5. The CDR3 covers 14 residues. The CDR3 spells CASSAGQGGTEAFF. The CDR3, as DNA: TGCGCCAGCAGCGCGGGACAGGGCGGCACTGAAGCTTTCTTT.

The rearrangement links TRBV3-1 (or the pseudogene TRBV3-2) to TRBJ2-5; possibly TRBD2 for D (6 bases). CDR3 size: 12 residues. Germline CDR1 reads LGHDT; CDR2 reads YNNKEL (reference sequence). V shed 9 bases and J shed 5 bases, with 13 bases lying between them. CDR3 sequence: CASRRAGETQYF. CDR3 coding DNA: TGTGCCAGTCGGAGGGCGGGCGAGACCCAGTACTTC.

The gene calls are TRBV2 and TRBJ2-7; D is perhaps TRBD1 (6 bases). In germline, CDR1 is SNHLY, CDR2 FYNNEI. CDR3 length: 13 amino acids. V was pared by 6 bases and J by 6 bases, with 15 bases between. The CDR3 reads CASRSPGHREQYV. The DNA of the CDR3 is TGTGCCAGCAGGTCTCCGGGACACCGCGAGCAGTACGTC.

The chain recombines TRBV5-1 with TRBJ1-1, with D unclear. The length of the CDR3 is 14 residues. Germline values: CDR1 SGHRS, CDR2 YFSETQ. The V gene lost 4 bases and the J gene lost 1 base, with 11 bases spanning the gap. In DNA form, the CDR3 reads TGCGCCAGCAGCCTGGTCGGTCCGAACACTGAAGCTTTCTTT. Amino acid sequence: CASSLVGPNTEAFF.

The chain employs TRBV5-5 and TRBJ1-6, with 8 bases that match TRBD1. J gave up 7 bases and V 4 bases, and 10 bases lay outside the gene matches. There are 16 residues in the CDR3. Germline-derived CDR1 and CDR2 are SGHKS and YYEKEE (reference sequence). The CDR3 sequence is CASSPDRGQLNSPLHF. The CDR3 DNA follows: TGTGCCAGCAGCCCCGACAGGGGCCAGTTGAATTCACCCCTCCACTTT.

CDR3 amino acids: CASSLDPGLSTDTQYF. The CDR3 DNA is TGCGCCAGCAGCTTGGACCCGGGACTGAGCACAGATACGCAGTATTTT. The chain combines TRBV5-1 with TRBJ2-3, with a weak D call TRBD2 (6 bases). Trimming removed 0 bases from V and 0 bases from J, with 11 bases in between. Looked up from germline, CDR1 is SGHRS and CDR2 is YFSETQ. This CDR3 spans 16 amino acids.

The chain uses TRBV5-3 and TRBJ2-7; D remains unclear. TRBV5-3 is noted as an ORF with a role that remains uncertain. The CDR3 length is 14 residues. V lost 4 bases and J lost 2, with 13 bases in between. CDR3 DNA: TGTGCCAGAAGCCCGGCGGACCGGACCTACGAGCAGTACGTC. Translating gives CARSPADRTYEQYV.

The chain couples TRBV11-2 to TRBJ2-5, with a weak D call TRBD2 (5 bases). The germline V and J ends were trimmed by 5 bases and 1 base, with 17 bases remaining between them. CDR1 SGHAT and CDR2 FQNNGV come from the germline V gene. CDR3 length: 16 residues. Written as DNA, the CDR3 is TGTGCCAGCAGCCAACTGGGGTCGGGGAGCCAAGAGACCCAGTACTTC. Translated, it gives CASSQLGSGSQETQYF.

This rearrangement joins TRBV7-8 to TRBJ2-5; D is perhaps TRBD1 (6 bases). CDR1 and CDR2 from the germline V gene are SGHVS and FQNEAQ. The CDR3 is 16 residues long. Trimming took off 7 bases at V and 2 bases at J, with 20 bases between the two ends. CDR3: CASTSTPERGQETQYF. The CDR3 DNA reads TGTGCCAGCACCTCCACCCCCGAGAGGGGGCAAGAGACCCAGTACTTC.

The V call is TRBV7-9, the J call TRBJ1-2; weak D call: TRBD1 (6 bases). Per germline, CDR1 SEHNR and CDR2 FQNEAQ (reference sequence). V was pared by 4 bases and J by 2 bases, with 8 bases between. The CDR3 is 13 residues long. CDR3 DNA sequence: TGTGCCAGCAGCTCGGGACAAAACTATGGCTACACCTTC. Translation: CASSSGQNYGYTF.